These 30 T cell receptor beta chains share one sample of origin, sequenced in a study of T cell responses to AZD1222 COVID-19 vaccine. Some clones are missing from TCRdb's copy, which holds only in-frame ones; the method was immunoSEQ multiplex PCR. This table holds approximately 120,000 clones, about 85% found once. This sample comprised peripheral blood, obtained on day 0 of AZD1222 vaccination. Receptors were obtained from an adult in good health.

The J gene is TRBJ2-1, the V gene TRBV2, with 9 positions matching TRBD1. With 6 bases clipped from V and 2 bases from J, the junction kept 5 bases outside the gene matches. The CDR3 consists of 15 residues. Germline-derived CDR1 and CDR2 are SNHLY and FYNNEI. The CDR3 here is CASRLRQGAYNEQFF. Written as DNA, the CDR3 is TGTGCCAGCAGGTTAAGACAGGGGGCCTACAATGAGCAGTTCTTC.

This rearrangement joins TRBV13 to TRBJ1-6; D gene uncertain. This CDR3 has 15 residues. V dropped 2 bases and J dropped 5 bases, with 10 bases sitting between them. Per germline, CDR1 PRHDT and CDR2 FYEKMQ (reference sequence). In nucleotides, the CDR3 is TGTGCCAGCAGCTTAACACGCCGTAATAATTCACCCCTCCACTTT. It translates to CASSLTRRNNSPLHF.

V usage is TRBV4-3 and J usage is TRBJ1-1; 7 nucleotides agree with TRBD1. In germline, CDR1 is LGHNA, CDR2 YSLEER. Unmatched junction bases numbered 2, after V lost 3 bases and J lost 4 bases. The CDR3 totals 13 residues. The CDR3 nucleotides are TGCGCCAGCAGCCACAAGGGGGCCACTGAAGCTTTCTTT. Protein: CASSHKGATEAFF.

The chain combines TRBV6-6 with TRBJ2-5, with 9 bases that match TRBD1. This CDR3 region has 14 residues. The germline CDR1 and CDR2 sequences are MNHNY and SVGAGI (reference sequence). Trimming removed 6 bases from V and 1 base from J; junction bases left unmatched: 3. The CDR3 spells CASSRDRVQETQYF. In nucleotides, the CDR3 is TGTGCCAGCAGCCGGGACAGGGTCCAAGAGACCCAGTACTTC.

V usage is TRBV7-3 and J usage is TRBJ2-1; weak D call: TRBD2 (5 bases). V was cut by 0 bases and J by 2 bases, with 8 bases left in between. Germline values: CDR1 SGHTA, CDR2 FQGTGA. This CDR3 has 15 residues. In DNA, the CDR3 is TGTGCCAGCAGCTTAACGACTAACCCCTACAATGAGCAGTTCTTC. It codes for CASSLTTNPYNEQFF.

The chain has TRBV11-2 and TRBJ2-1; TRBD2 agrees at 8 bases. V trimming: 1 base; J trimming: 7 bases; junction bases outside the gene matches: 3. This CDR3 region has 14 residues. Germline CDR1 reads SGHAT; CDR2 reads FQNNGV. The CDR3 loop reads CASSLGLAKNEQFF. In DNA, the CDR3 is TGTGCCAGCAGCTTAGGACTAGCGAAAAATGAGCAGTTCTTC.

This clone was observed a few times. The V gene is TRBV12-5, the J gene TRBJ1-5; 7 bases match TRBD1. The CDR3 has 18 amino acids. Looked up from germline, CDR1 is LGHNT and CDR2 is FRNRAP. J lost 0 bases, V lost 1 base, and 9 bases had no gene match. The CDR3 loop is CASGLAYGTDPSNQPQHF. Written as DNA, the CDR3 is TGTGCTAGTGGTTTGGCTTACGGGACAGACCCTAGCAATCAGCCCCAGCATTTT.

The V and J genes are TRBV5-4 and TRBJ2-2; tentative D call: TRBD2 (5 bases). The CDR3 runs 12 residues. The germline V gene has CDR1 SGHNT and CDR2 YYREEE (reference sequence). V lost 4 bases to trimming and J lost 6 bases, with 7 bases between them. This CDR3 is CASSPGAGELFF. CDR3 DNA sequence: TGTGCCAGCAGCCCCGGGGCCGGGGAGCTGTTTTTT.

The CDR3, as DNA: TGTGCCAGCAGTTTATCGCCCGAGAGGGCTGAAGCTTTCTTT. Its translation: CASSLSPERAEAFF. This chain uses TRBV27 with TRBJ1-1, with D unclear. This CDR3 is 14 amino acids long. Germline values: CDR1 MNHEY, CDR2 SMNVEV (reference sequence). V gave up 0 bases and J gave up 6 bases, with 11 bases separating them.

The V call is TRBV15, the J call TRBJ1-3; D not certain. Germline V gives CDR1 LNHNV, CDR2 YYDKDF (reference sequence). V was trimmed by 0 bases and J by 0 bases, leaving 6 bases between them. The CDR3 consists of 15 residues. The CDR3 region is CATSRDSNSGNTIYF. The DNA for the CDR3 is TGTGCCACCAGCAGAGATAGTAACTCTGGAAACACCATATATTTT.

CDR3 protein: CASSQRDIYNEQFF. The CDR3 nucleotides read TGTGCCAGCAGCCAACGGGACATCTACAATGAGCAGTTCTTC. This rearrangement joins TRBV6-2 or TRBV6-3 to TRBJ2-1; tentatively, D is TRBD1 (6 bases). In germline, CDR1 is MNHEY, CDR2 SVGEGT. V was cut by 6 bases and J by 3 bases, with 12 bases left in between. The CDR3 is made up of 14 amino acids.

This sequence joins TRBV11-1 and TRBJ2-1; 7 bases map to TRBD2. Germline CDR1 is SGHAT and CDR2 is FQDESV (reference sequence). J was trimmed by 6 bases and V by 5 bases; bases with no gene match: 4. The CDR3 spans 13 residues. The CDR3: CASSPRTSNEQFF. CDR3 in DNA: TGTGCCAGCAGCCCGCGGACTAGCAATGAGCAGTTCTTC.

This clone was seen just once. The CDR3 region is CASSLEGATNEKLFF. The CDR3 nucleotides are TGTGCCAGCAGCTTAGAGGGGGCAACTAATGAAAAACTGTTTTTT. This sequence joins TRBV7-6 and TRBJ1-4, with D possibly being TRBD1 (6 bases). Germline lookup yields CDR1 SGHVS and CDR2 FNYEAQ. V gave up 1 base and J gave up 0 bases, with 6 bases separating them. This CDR3 is built from 15 residues.

This clone has a single count. CDR3 sequence (DNA): TGTGCCAGCAGTCTGCAAGGGGGGGGGAACACTGAAGCTTTCTTT. Translation gives CASSLQGGGNTEAFF. The chain recombines TRBV27 with TRBJ1-1, with D possibly matching TRBD1 (6 bases). The length of the CDR3 is 15 residues. V shed 5 bases and J shed 1 base, with 14 bases lying between them. The germline CDR1 and CDR2 sequences are MNHEY and SMNVEV (reference sequence).

The CDR3: CASSVGPGPSNTGELFF. DNA for the CDR3: TGTGCCAGCAGCGTAGGTCCGGGACCTTCGAACACCGGGGAGCTGTTTTTT. V is TRBV9 and J is TRBJ2-2; D is tentatively TRBD1 or TRBD2 (5 bases each). CDR1 and CDR2 (germline): SGDLS, YYNGEE. V lost 0 bases and J lost 0, with 12 bases in between. The CDR3 length is 17 residues.

This clone has a single count. The chain combines TRBV7-9 with TRBJ1-1, with TRBD1 as a possible D gene (6 bases). Germline V lookup: CDR1 SEHNR, CDR2 FQNEAQ (reference sequence). The V and J ends lost 7 bases and 1 base respectively, with 16 bases between them. The CDR3 covers 15 residues. CDR3 protein: CASTPIRGKNTEAFF. CDR3 DNA sequence: TGTGCCAGCACCCCGATTAGGGGGAAGAACACTGAAGCTTTCTTT. Together with reference TRBV7-9 and TRBJ1-1, the CDR3 gives the full variable domain: DTGVSQNPRHKITKRGQNVTFRCDPISEHNRLYWYRQTLGQGPEFLTYFQNEAQLEKSRLLSDRFSAERPKGSFSTLEIQRTEQGDSAMYLCASTPIRGKNTEAFFGQGTRLTVV.

This clone was counted only a few times. V gene TRBV7-8 combines with J gene TRBJ2-1; D unresolved. The germline V gene encodes CDR1 SGHVS and CDR2 FQNEAQ. This CDR3 contains 12 residues. Trimming shortened V by 5 bases and J by 6 bases, and 8 bases separated the two germline ends. CDR3 amino acids: CASSLSLNEQFF. CDR3 bases: TGTGCCAGCAGCCTTTCCCTCAATGAGCAGTTCTTC.

This clone has more than one count but fewer than ten. The J gene is TRBJ2-1, the V gene TRBV11-2; 11 bases line up with TRBD2. V shed 1 base, J shed 1 base, and the junction held 9 bases outside the gene matches. The CDR3 contains 19 residues. The germline gives CDR1 SGHAT, CDR2 FQNNGV. The CDR3 nucleotides are TGTGCCAGCAGCTTAGTTGGTAGCGGGAGGGCTTTATCCTACAATGAGCAGTTCTTC. It specifies CASSLVGSGRALSYNEQFF.

The table lists this clone with a count of one. The J gene is TRBJ1-5, the V gene TRBV2, with a weak D call TRBD1 (5 bases). The germline V gene has CDR1 SNHLY and CDR2 FYNNEI. The CDR3 runs to 13 residues. Trimming took off 5 bases at V and 4 bases at J, with 9 bases between the two ends. CDR3 sequence: CASSSDTNQPQHF. CDR3 in DNA: TGTGCCAGCAGTTCGGACACGAATCAGCCCCAGCATTTT.

DNA of the CDR3: TGTGCCAGCAGGGGAGGATCCGAGCAGTACTTC. As protein: CASRGGSEQYF. J is TRBJ2-7 and V is TRBV11-2, with a tentative D call TRBD2 (6 bases). The CDR3 is made up of 11 amino acids. Trimming removed 6 bases at V and 6 bases at J, with 9 bases between. Germline CDR1 reads SGHAT; CDR2 reads FQNNGV.

The chain combines TRBV13 with TRBJ2-5, with D possibly called TRBD1 or TRBD2 (6 bases each). V lost 5 bases, J lost 5 bases, and 27 bases lay in between. CDR3 length: 18 residues. Germline-derived CDR1 and CDR2 are PRHDT and FYEKMQ (reference sequence). Written as DNA, the CDR3 is TGTGCCAGCAGCGGGGGGCTAGGGACTGGTCGAGGGGAGGAGACCCAGTACTTC. Translating it yields CASSGGLGTGRGEETQYF.

The rearrangement joins TRBV27 to TRBJ1-5; a weak D match, TRBD1 (6 bases). Trimming took off 5 bases at V and 4 bases at J, with 15 bases between the two ends. Per germline, CDR1 MNHEY and CDR2 SMNVEV (reference sequence). The CDR3 sequence is 15 residues long. CDR3 in DNA: TGTGCCAGCAGTCCCGGACAGAAAATAAATCAGCCCCAGCATTTT. Its translation: CASSPGQKINQPQHF.

The gene calls are TRBV5-6 and TRBJ1-3; 8 bases align to TRBD1. Trimming at V came to 0 bases and at J to 7 bases, leaving 0 bases not matched to a gene. CDR3 length: 13 amino acids. In germline, CDR1 is SGHDT, CDR2 YYEEEE. The CDR3 region has the DNA TGTGCCAGCAGCTTGGACAGGGGGAACACCATATATTTT. It yields the protein CASSLDRGNTIYF.

The genes are TRBV21-1 and TRBJ1-3; the D call of TRBD1 is as the table states it, not checked on the DNA. TRBV21-1 constitutes a pseudogene. The CDR3 consists of 15 residues. The CDR3 DNA reads TGTGCCAGCAGCAAGGAAAGGGGCGAAGGAAACACCATATATTTT. Translation: CASSKERGEGNTIYF.

V gene TRBV28 combines with J gene TRBJ1-1, with TRBD1 as a possible D gene (5 bases). CDR3 length equals 13 residues. Trimming removed 7 bases from V and 4 bases from J, with 13 bases in between. Germline V gene data show CDR1 as MDHEN and CDR2 as SYDVKM. CDR3 region: CASKVQGSTEAFF. The CDR3 DNA follows: TGTGCCAGCAAGGTGCAGGGAAGCACTGAAGCTTTCTTT.

The CDR3 is CASSFSNTPDTQYF. The CDR3 DNA reads TGTGCCAGCAGTTTTTCGAATACCCCAGATACGCAGTATTTT. This sequence joins TRBV27 and TRBJ2-3; D unclear. V was pared by 3 bases and J by 4 bases, with 11 bases between. The CDR3 contains 14 residues. Germline CDR1 and CDR2: MNHEY and SMNVEV (reference sequence).

This chain joins TRBV6-6 and TRBJ1-5, with D possibly matching TRBD1 (5 bases). Germline CDR1 reads MNHNY; CDR2 reads SVGAGI (reference sequence). The ends were cut back, 4 bases at V and 7 bases at J, with 17 bases in the middle. The CDR3 consists of 15 residues. CDR3 nucleotides: TGTGCCAGCAGTTTAAGGGGCAGGGAGGGGCAGCCCCAGCATTTT. Translated, it gives CASSLRGREGQPQHF.

The chain combines TRBV10-2 with TRBJ2-3; D call uncertain. The CDR3 covers 12 residues. Germline loops: CDR1 WSHSY, CDR2 SAAADI. The V gene lost 2 bases and the J gene lost 4 bases, with 4 bases spanning the gap. CDR3 sequence (DNA): TGCGCCAGCAGTGAGGAGGCAGATACGCAGTATTTT. As protein: CASSEEADTQYF.

J is TRBJ2-7 and V is TRBV5-4, with 7 positions matching TRBD1. There are 14 residues in the CDR3. V was clipped by 0 bases and J by 3 bases; unmatched bases: 3. Germline lookup yields CDR1 SGHNT and CDR2 YYREEE (reference sequence). CDR3 coding DNA: TGTGCCAGCAGCTTGGTGGCAGGGGGCTACGAGCAGTACTTC. It yields the protein CASSLVAGGYEQYF.

This sequence joins TRBV6-1 and TRBJ2-1; maybe TRBD2 (6 bases). Germline values: CDR1 MNHNS, CDR2 SASEGT. Trimming shortened V by 3 bases and J by 8 bases, and 14 bases separated the two germline ends. This CDR3 region has 14 residues. The CDR3 loop is CASSEFLALDEQFF. DNA of the CDR3: TGTGCCAGCAGTGAGTTTCTAGCGTTAGATGAGCAGTTCTTC.